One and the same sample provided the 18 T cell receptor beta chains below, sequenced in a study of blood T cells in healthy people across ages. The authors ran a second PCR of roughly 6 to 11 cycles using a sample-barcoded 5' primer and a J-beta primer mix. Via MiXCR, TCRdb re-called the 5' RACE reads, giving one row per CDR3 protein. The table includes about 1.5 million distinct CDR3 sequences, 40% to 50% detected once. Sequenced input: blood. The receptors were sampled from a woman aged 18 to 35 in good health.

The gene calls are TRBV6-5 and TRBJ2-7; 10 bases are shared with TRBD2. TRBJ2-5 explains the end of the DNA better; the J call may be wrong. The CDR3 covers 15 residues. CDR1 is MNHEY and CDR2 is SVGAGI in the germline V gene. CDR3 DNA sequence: TGTGCCAGCAGTTCCTTTAGCGGGAGGCCCTCGACCCAGTACTTC. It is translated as CASSSFSGRPSTQYF.

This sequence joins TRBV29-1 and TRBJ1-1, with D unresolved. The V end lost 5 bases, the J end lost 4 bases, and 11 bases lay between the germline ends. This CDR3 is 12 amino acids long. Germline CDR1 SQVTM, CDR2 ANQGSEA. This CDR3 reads CSVSSGSTEAFF. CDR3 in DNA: TGCAGCGTTTCGTCCGGGAGCACTGAAGCTTTCTTT.

The CDR3 reads CAISANRESQVNGYTF. The CDR3 bases are TGTGCCATCAGTGCTAACCGGGAGAGCCAAGTGAACGGCTACACCTTC. The chain uses TRBV10-3 and TRBJ1-2; D remains unclear. Trimming took off 4 bases at V and 8 bases at J, with 23 bases between the two ends. Germline V gives CDR1 ENHRY, CDR2 SYGVKD. CDR3 length: 16 amino acids.

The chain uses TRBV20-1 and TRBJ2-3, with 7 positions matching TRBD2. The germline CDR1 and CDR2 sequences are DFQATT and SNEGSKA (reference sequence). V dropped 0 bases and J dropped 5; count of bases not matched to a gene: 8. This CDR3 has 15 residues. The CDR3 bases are TGCAGTGCTAGAGATGTGGGAGGGCCGGTAGATACGCAGTATTTT. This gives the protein CSARDVGGPVDTQYF.

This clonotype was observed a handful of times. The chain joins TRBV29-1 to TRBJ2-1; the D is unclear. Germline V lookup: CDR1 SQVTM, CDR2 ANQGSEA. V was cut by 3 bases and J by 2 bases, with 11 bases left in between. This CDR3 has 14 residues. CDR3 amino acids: CSVDRANPYNEQFF. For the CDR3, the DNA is TGCAGCGTTGATCGGGCCAACCCCTACAATGAGCAGTTCTTC.

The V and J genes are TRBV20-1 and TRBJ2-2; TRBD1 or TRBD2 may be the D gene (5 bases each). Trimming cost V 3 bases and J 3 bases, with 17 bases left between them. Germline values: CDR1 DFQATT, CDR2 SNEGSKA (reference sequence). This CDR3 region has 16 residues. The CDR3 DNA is TGCAGTGCTAGGGATCCCAGGGTGGGGGACACCGGGGAGCTGTTTTTT. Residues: CSARDPRVGDTGELFF.

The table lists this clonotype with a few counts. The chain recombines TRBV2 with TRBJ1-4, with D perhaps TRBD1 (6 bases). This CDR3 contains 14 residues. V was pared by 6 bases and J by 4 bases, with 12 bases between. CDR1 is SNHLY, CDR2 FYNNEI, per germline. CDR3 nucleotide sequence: TGTGCCAGCAGATGGACAGACAATAATGAAAAACTGTTTTTT. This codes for CASRWTDNNEKLFF.

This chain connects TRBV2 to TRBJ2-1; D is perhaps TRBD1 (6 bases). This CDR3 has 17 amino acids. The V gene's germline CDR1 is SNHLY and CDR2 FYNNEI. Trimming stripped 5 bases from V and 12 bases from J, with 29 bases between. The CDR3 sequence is CASSSPGEGVLLQGQFF. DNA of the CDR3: TGTGCCAGCAGTTCCCCCGGCGAAGGGGTCCTGCTACAGGGGCAGTTCTTC. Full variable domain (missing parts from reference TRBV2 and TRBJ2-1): EPEVTQTPSHQVTQMGQEVILRCVPISNHLYFYWYRQILGQKVEFLVSFYNNEISEKSEIFDDQFSVERPDGSNFTLKIRSTKLEDSAMYFCASSSPGEGVLLQGQFFGPGTRLTVL.

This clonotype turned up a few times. The CDR3 loop reads CASSRWTVGGDTQYF. CDR3 DNA sequence: TGCGCCAGCAGCCGTTGGACAGTTGGTGGGGATACGCAGTATTTT. The chain links TRBV5-1 to TRBJ2-3; maybe TRBD1 (6 bases). The CDR3 extends over 15 amino acids. CDR1 and CDR2 from the germline V gene are SGHRS and YFSETQ. Trimming removed 4 bases from V and 6 bases from J, with 18 bases in between.

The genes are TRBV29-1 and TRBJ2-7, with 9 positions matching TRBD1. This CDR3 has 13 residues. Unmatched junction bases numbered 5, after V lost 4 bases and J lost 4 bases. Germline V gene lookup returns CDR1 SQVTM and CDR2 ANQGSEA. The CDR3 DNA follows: TGCAGCGTTGCGCGGACAGGGGTGTACGAGCAGTACTTC. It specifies CSVARTGVYEQYF.

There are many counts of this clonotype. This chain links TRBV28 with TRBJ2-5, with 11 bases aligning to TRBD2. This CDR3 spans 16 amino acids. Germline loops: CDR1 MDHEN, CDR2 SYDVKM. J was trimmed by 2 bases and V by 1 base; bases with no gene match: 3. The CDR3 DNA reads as TGTGCCAGCAGTTTATCCCTAGCGGGGGGTCAAGAGACCCAGTACTTC. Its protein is CASSLSLAGGQETQYF.

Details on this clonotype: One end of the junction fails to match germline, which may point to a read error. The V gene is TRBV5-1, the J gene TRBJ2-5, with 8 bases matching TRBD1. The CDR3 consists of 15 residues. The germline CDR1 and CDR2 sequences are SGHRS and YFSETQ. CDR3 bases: TGCGCCGGCAGCTTGGGTGACAGGGGCCAAGAGACCCAGTACTTC. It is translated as CAGSLGDRGQETQYF. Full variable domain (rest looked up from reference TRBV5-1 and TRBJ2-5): KAGVTQTPRYLIKTRGQQVTLSCSPISGHRSVSWYQQTPGQGLQFLFEYFSETQRNKGNFPGRFSGRQFSNSRSEMNVSTLELGDSALYLCAGSLGDRGQETQYFGPGTRLLVL.

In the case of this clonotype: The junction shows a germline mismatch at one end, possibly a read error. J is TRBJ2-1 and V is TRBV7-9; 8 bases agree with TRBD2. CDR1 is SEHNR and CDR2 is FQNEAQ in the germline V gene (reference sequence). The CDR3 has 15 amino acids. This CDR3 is CANSTLAGPYNEQFF. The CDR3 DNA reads TGTGCCAACAGCACCTTAGCGGGGCCCTACAATGAGCAGTTCTTC. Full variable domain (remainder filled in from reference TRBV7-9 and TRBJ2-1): DTGVSQNPRHKITKRGQNVTFRCDPISEHNRLYWYRQTLGQGPEFLTYFQNEAQLEKSRLLSDRFSAERPKGSFSTLEIQRTEQGDSAMYLCANSTLAGPYNEQFFGPGTRLTVL.

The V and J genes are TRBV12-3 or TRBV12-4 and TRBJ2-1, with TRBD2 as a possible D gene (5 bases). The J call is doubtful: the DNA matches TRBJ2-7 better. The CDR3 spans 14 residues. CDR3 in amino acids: CASMIRGSYNEQYF. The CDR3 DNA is TGTGCCAGCATGATCCGGGGATCCTACAATGAGCAGTACTTC.

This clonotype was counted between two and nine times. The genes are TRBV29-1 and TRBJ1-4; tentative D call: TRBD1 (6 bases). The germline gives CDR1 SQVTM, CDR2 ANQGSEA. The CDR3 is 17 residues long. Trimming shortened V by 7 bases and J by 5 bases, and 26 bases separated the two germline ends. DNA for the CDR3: TGCAGCGCCCAAGGGGGGGCAGGACTTAAACCAAATGAAAAACTGTTTTTT. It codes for CSAQGGAGLKPNEKLFF.

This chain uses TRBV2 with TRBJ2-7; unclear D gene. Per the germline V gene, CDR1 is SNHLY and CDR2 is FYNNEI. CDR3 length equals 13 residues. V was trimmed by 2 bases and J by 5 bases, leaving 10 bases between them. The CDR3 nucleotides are TGTGCCAGCAGTGAAATTATCCTGGACGAGCAGTACTTC. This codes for CASSEIILDEQYF.

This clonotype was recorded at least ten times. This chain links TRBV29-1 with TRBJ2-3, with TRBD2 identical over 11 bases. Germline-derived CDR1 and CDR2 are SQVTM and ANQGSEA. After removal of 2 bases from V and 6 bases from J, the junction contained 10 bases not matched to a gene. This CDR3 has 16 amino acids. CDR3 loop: CSVEPRLAGPGDTQYF. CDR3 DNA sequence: TGCAGCGTTGAACCCCGACTAGCGGGACCAGGGGATACGCAGTATTTT.

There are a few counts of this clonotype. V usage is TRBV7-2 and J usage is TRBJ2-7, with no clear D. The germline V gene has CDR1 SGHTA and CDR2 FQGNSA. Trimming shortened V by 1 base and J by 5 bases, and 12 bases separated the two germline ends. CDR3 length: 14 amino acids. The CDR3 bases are TGTGCCAGCAGCTTAGGCATACGATCCAACGAGCAGTACTTC. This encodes CASSLGIRSNEQYF. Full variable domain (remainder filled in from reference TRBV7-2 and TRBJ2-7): GAGVSQSPSNKVTEKGKDVELRCDPISGHTALYWYRQSLGQGLEFLIYFQGNSAPDKSGLPSDRFSAERTGGSVSTLTIQRTQQEDSAVYLCASSLGIRSNEQYFGPGTRLTVT.